This TCR beta chain was recorded in a study of cytomegalovirus exposure and HLA in healthy donors. In the study overall: It was reported in a later analysis that the same platform had been used for the 120 validation repertoires as for the roughly 670 first-cohort repertoires.

The repertoire was sequenced with immunoSEQ multiplex PCR; TCRdb's copy has only in-frame clones and lacks some. The sample holds about 400,000 clones, 80% to 90% seen once. This clone was seen only a few times. Antigen: not known. Study observations and caveats: Listed as cytomegalovirus-associated were over 150 TCR beta chains. Accounts indicate the classifier identified cytomegalovirus status with strong specificity and sensitivity.

The TCR originated in a woman aged 18-29 years in good health and CMV-seronegative. The sequenced material came from PBMCs.

The CDR3 spells CASSRPGTLGYTF. The CDR3 bases are TGTGCCAGCAGTCGTCCCGGGACATTAGGCTACACCTTC. V is TRBV28 and J is TRBJ1-2; possible D gene TRBD1, 6 bases. V lost 5 bases and J 8 bases, leaving 15 bases between the germline ends. Germline V gene sequence: CDR1 MDHEN, CDR2 SYDVKM. CDR3 length: 13 residues.